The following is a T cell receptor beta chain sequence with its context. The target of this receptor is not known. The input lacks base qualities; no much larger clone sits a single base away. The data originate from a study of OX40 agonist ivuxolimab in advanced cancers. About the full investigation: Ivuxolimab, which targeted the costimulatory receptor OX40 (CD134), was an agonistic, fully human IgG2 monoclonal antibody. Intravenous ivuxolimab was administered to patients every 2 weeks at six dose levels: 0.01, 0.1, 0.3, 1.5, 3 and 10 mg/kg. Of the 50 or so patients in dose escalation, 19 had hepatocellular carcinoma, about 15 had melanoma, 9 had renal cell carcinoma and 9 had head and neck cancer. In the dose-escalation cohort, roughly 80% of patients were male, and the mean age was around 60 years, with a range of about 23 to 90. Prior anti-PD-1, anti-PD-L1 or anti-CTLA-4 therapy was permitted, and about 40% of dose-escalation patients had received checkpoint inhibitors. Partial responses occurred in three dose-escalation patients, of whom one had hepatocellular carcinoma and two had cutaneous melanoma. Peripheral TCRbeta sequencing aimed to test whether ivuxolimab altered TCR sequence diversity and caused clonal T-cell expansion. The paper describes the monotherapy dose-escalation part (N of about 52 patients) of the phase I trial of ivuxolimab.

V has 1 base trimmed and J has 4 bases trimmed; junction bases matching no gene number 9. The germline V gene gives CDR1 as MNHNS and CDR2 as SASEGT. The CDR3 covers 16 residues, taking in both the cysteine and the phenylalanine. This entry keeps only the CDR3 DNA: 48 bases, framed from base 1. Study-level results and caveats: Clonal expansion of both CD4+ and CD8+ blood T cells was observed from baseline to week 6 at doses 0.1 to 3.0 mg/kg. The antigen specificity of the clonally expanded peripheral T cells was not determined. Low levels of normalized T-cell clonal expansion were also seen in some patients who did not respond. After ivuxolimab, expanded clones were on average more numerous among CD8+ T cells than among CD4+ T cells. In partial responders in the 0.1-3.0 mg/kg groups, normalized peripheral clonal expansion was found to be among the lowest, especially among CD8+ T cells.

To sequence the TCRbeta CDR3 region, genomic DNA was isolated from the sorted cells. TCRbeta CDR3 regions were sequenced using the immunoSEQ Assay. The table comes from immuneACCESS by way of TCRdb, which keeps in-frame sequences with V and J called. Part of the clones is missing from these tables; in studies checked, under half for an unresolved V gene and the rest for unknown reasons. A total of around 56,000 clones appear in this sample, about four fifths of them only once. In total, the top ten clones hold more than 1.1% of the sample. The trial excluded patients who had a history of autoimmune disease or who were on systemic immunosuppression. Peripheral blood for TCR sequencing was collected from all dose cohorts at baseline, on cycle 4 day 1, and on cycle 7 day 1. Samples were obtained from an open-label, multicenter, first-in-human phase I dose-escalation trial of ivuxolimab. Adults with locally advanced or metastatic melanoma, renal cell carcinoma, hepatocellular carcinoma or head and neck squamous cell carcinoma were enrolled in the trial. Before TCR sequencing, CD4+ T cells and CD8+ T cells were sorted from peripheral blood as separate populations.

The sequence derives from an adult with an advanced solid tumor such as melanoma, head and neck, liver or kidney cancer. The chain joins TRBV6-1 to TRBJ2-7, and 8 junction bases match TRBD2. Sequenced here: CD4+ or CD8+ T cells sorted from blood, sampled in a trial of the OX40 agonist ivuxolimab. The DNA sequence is TGTGCCAGCAGTGAAGACATAGCGGGGTTGGTGTACGAGCAGTACTTC. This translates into CASSEDIAGLVYEQYF.